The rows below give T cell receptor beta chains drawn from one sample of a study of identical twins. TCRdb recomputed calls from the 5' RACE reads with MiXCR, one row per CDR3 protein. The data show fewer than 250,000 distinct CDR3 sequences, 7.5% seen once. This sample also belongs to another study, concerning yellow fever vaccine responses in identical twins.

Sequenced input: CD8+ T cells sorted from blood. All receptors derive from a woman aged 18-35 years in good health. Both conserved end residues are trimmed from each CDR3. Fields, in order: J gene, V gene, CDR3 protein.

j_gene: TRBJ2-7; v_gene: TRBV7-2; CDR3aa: ASSFRGESYEQY
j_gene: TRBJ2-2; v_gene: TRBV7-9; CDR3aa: ASSLGNKRNTGELF
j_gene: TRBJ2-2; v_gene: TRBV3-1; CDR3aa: ASSQVYTSGRSTGELF
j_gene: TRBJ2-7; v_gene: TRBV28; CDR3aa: ASSSRDQGVYEQY
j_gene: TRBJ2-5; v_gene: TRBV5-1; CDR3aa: ASSPGMVPSGEQETQY
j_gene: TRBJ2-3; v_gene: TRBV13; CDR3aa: ASSSLSGVKVTDTQY
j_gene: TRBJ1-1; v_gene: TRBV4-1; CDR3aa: ASSQRTGDEAF
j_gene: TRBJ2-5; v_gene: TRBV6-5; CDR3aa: ASSYGPGGRQETQY
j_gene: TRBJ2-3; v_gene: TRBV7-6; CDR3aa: ASSLGQAPPDTQY
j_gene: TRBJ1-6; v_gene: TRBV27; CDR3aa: ASSSRQGPYNSPLH
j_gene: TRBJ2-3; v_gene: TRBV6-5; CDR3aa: ASSYRSLAGETQY
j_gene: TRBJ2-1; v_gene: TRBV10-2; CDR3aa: ASKKDWRYFNEQF
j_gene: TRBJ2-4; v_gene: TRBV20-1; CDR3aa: SARRPPTSGGAGAKNIQY
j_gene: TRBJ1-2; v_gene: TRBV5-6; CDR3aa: ASSLDRPLYGYT
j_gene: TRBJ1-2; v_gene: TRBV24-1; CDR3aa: ATSDSRQGNYGYT
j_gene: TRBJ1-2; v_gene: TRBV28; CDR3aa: ASSSTSRDGYT
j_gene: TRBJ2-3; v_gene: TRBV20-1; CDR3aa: SASFTPRVTDTQY
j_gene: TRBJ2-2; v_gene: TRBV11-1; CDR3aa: ASSPLPGLAGIVAGELF
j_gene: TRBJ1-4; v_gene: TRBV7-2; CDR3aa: ASSLTSGANEKLF
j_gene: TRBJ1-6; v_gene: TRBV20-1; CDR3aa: SARFLRGGEDYNSPLH
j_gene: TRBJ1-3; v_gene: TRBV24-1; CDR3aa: ATSDLDSSSGNTIY
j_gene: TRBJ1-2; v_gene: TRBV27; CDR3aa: ASSSGFLGNYGYT
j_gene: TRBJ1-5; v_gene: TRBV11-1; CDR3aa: ASSLARGDGYSNQPQH
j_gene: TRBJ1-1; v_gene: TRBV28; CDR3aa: ASSPLQGRTEAF
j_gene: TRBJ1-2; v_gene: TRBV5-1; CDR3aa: ASSLWRGQFYGYT
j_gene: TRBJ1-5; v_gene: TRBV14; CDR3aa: ASSQPGYNQPQH